Below, 7 T cell receptor beta chains from the same sample are listed, as sequenced in a study of blood T cell repertoires in COVID-19. Here immunoSEQ multiplex PCR was the method, and the copy in TCRdb shows in-frame clones only, minus some. This sample carries some 87,000 clones, about 79% of them seen once, and the ten largest clones take approximately 16%. Sample: peripheral blood. These receptors were collected from a human donor in a cohort sampled during active COVID-19.

The genes are TRBV2 and TRBJ2-1; D gene unclear. V was pared by 5 bases and J by 4 bases, with 12 bases between. The CDR3 has 14 amino acids. Germline V gene data show CDR1 as SNHLY and CDR2 as FYNNEI. The CDR3 DNA reads as TGTGCCAGCAGTCCAGATCCGTCTTACAATGAGCAGTTCTTC. It is translated as CASSPDPSYNEQFF.

The V call is TRBV2, the J call TRBJ2-3; 9 bases map to TRBD1. With V trimmed by 9 bases and J by 5 bases, 12 bases remained unmatched. Per germline, CDR1 SNHLY and CDR2 FYNNEI. CDR3 length: 15 residues. Written as DNA, the CDR3 is TGTGCCAGAGCCTCAGGACAGGGGTTGAGAGATACGCAGTATTTT. Its protein is CARASGQGLRDTQYF.

This chain connects TRBV15 to TRBJ1-2; D is undetermined. V lost 8 bases, J lost 5 bases, and 27 bases lay in between. This CDR3 is 17 amino acids long. Germline V lookup: CDR1 LNHNV, CDR2 YYDKDF (reference sequence). DNA for the CDR3: TGTGCCACCTTCGGCACGAGGCCCCCCGGTCACTATTATGGCTACACCTTC. This gives the protein CATFGTRPPGHYYGYTF.

CDR3 DNA sequence: TGTGCCAGTAGTCTAGGACAGGGGGCTTTAGGGCCCCAGCATTTT. Protein product: CASSLGQGALGPQHF. The chain couples TRBV19 to TRBJ1-5, with 11 bases that match TRBD1. CDR1 is LNHDA and CDR2 is SQIVND in the germline V gene (reference sequence). The junction had 9 bases not matched to a gene; V was cut back by 5 bases and J by 9 bases. The CDR3 has 15 residues.

V gene TRBV11-2 combines with J gene TRBJ2-7; 10 bases match TRBD1. This CDR3 has 15 residues. Germline V gene sequence: CDR1 SGHAT, CDR2 FQNNGV. After removal of 5 bases from V and 3 bases from J, the junction contained 7 bases not matched to a gene. The CDR3 bases are TGTGCCAGCAGCCTCTCCGGGACAGGGGTCTACGAGCAGTACGTC. It codes for CASSLSGTGVYEQYV.

In DNA, the CDR3 is TGCGCCAGCAGCTTGGCAGGGGGCGCGTCCGAAGCTTTCTTT. Translated: CASSLAGGASEAFF. V gene TRBV5-1 combines with J gene TRBJ1-1; 8 positions agree with TRBD1. V gave up 0 bases and J gave up 8 bases; unmatched junction bases: 6. Germline-derived CDR1 and CDR2 are SGHRS and YFSETQ. The CDR3 is 14 amino acids.

The J gene is TRBJ2-1, the V gene TRBV7-6; TRBD2 might be the D (5 bases). Between the trimmed V and J ends, which lost 5 bases and 6 bases, there was a span of 11 bases. CDR1 and CDR2 (germline): SGHVS, FNYEAQ. The CDR3 is 13 residues long. As DNA, the CDR3 is TGTGCCAGCAGCCCGGGGAGTTTCAATGAGCAGTTCTTC. Protein sequence: CASSPGSFNEQFF.